The present T cell receptor beta chain was sequenced within a study of blood T cell repertoires in COVID-19 (TCRdb year 2020). Looking at the study overall: Samples from collaborators originated in the United States, Italy and Spain and spanned both the acute and convalescent phases of COVID-19. The material from the prospective study consisted of cDNA or gDNA derived from T cells, B-cell-depleted T cells, or PBMCs. Deeply sampled blood TCRbeta repertoires from subjects exposed to, actively infected with, or recovered from COVID-19 were included in the dataset. The repertoires were released in a freely available public database intended as a resource for research on the immune response to SARS-CoV-2. Samples were obtained from the ongoing ImmuneRACE study (first 160 participants) and from about 1,300 subjects provided by 6 global collaborators. The sample metadata nearly always contained a de-identified subject ID, COVID-19 status, age in years and sex. Where HLA class I and class II types were available, the types were taken from metadata supplied by the sample provider, not from assay-based typing.

The V end loses 2 bases and the J end loses 2 bases, and a stretch of 6 bases separates them. The CDR3 runs 14 amino acids, cysteine and phenylalanine included. Only the CDR3 DNA stays, 42 bases, in frame from base 1. From a lookup of the germline V gene, CDR1 and CDR2 are SGHTA and FQGTGA. TCRbeta CDR3 regions were amplified from genomic DNA by means of the immunoSEQ Assay, a bias-controlled multiplex PCR. In the original analysis: Nucleated cell counts per sample were estimated from amplification of reference gene primers within the assay. To quantify the absolute abundance of each unique TCRbeta CDR3 rearrangement, sequence reads were collapsed and filtered. Productive Simpson clonality was computed per sample as the square root of Simpson's diversity index over productive rearrangements. What TCRdb holds here is the immuneACCESS table cut down to in-frame rearrangements. Part of the clones is not present; checked against another copy, under half of the missing clones reflect an unresolved V gene, and the others are unexplained. V, J and clone size are taken as reported in that table, and D and trimming were inferred from the DNA itself. This sample gives 200,000 to 300,000 clones in total; 88% of them show up just once. Jointly, the top ten make up over 1.1% of the sample.

Whole blood was collected in K2EDTA tubes by collaborating institutions according to the institutions' own protocols. For TCRbeta analysis, collaborators shipped samples as frozen whole blood, isolated PBMCs, or DNA extracted from either of those sample types. On the study overall, not on this receptor specifically: The amount of clinical and demographic metadata varied by source and participant and was provided uncurated.

A note on this clone: Which antigen it targets is not known. No much larger clonotype is one base removed from it; base qualities were not supplied.

The rearranged chain carries TRBV7-3 and TRBJ2-2; D gene: possibly TRBD1, on 5 matching bases. This receptor was obtained from a man older than 75 with acute or convalescent COVID-19. Specimen: peripheral blood. The CDR3 in this case is CASSLQGNTGELFF. The DNA is TGTGCCAGCAGCTTACAGGGAAACACCGGGGAGCTGTTTTTT.